The 17 T cell receptor beta chains listed next were all sequenced from one sample in a study of CD39 and CD103 CD8 tumor-infiltrating T cells. Assay used: immunoSEQ multiplex PCR; TCRdb lists only in-frame clones, some missing. This table holds 2,400 or so clones, more than 60% found once. Sequences were obtained from CD39- CD103- CD8+ T cells sorted from the tumor. Subset noted: CD103-CD39- double-negative CD45RA- CD8 T cells. Every receptor here comes from a human donor with head and neck squamous cell carcinoma.

This clone was counted a few times. The same CDR3 also results from other DNA sequences found in this sample. V gene TRBV2 combines with J gene TRBJ1-5, with 8 bases that match TRBD1. V dropped 2 bases and J dropped 1; count of bases not matched to a gene: 1. Germline-derived CDR1 and CDR2 are SNHLY and FYNNEI. The CDR3 loop spans 15 amino acids. The CDR3 DNA reads as TGTGCCAGCAGTGAATGGACAGGGAGCAATCAGCCCCAGCATTTT. The encoded protein is CASSEWTGSNQPQHF.

The chain recombines TRBV19 with TRBJ2-3, with D hard to call. This CDR3 region has 14 residues. V lost 3 bases and J lost 0, with 7 bases in between. From germline, CDR1 is LNHDA and CDR2 SQIVND (reference sequence). The CDR3 DNA follows: TGTGCCAGTAGTATTCCCTATAGCACAGATACGCAGTATTTT. It is translated as CASSIPYSTDTQYF. The full variable domain, in which reference TRBV19 and TRBJ2-3 provide the parts outside the CDR3, is DGGITQSPKYLFRKEGQNVTLSCEQNLNHDAMYWYRQDPGQGLRLIYYSQIVNDFQKGDIAEGYSVSREKKESFPLTVTSAQKNPTAFYLCASSIPYSTDTQYFGPGTRLTVL.

The chain combines TRBV15 with TRBJ2-1; D call uncertain. Germline CDR1 and CDR2: LNHNV and YYDKDF (reference sequence). This CDR3 contains 13 residues. The V and J ends lost 4 bases and 4 bases respectively, with 8 bases between them. CDR3 coding DNA: TGTGCCACCAGCATCCCCGGATACAATGAGCAGTTCTTC. Protein: CATSIPGYNEQFF.

The V gene is TRBV4-2, the J gene TRBJ2-5, with 9 nucleotides matching TRBD2. CDR1 is LGHNA and CDR2 is YNFKEQ in the germline V gene. The CDR3 covers 16 residues. V was pared by 0 bases and J by 5 bases, with 7 bases of the junction left unmatched. This chain's CDR3 is CASSQELRGGGETQYF. CDR3 DNA sequence: TGTGCCAGCAGCCAAGAGTTGCGGGGGGGCGGGGAGACCCAGTACTTC.

This clone came up once. The rearrangement joins TRBV27 to TRBJ1-2; D gene unclear. Per germline, CDR1 MNHEY and CDR2 SMNVEV (reference sequence). This CDR3 contains 14 residues. V was trimmed by 3 bases and J by 5 bases, leaving 13 bases between them. For the CDR3, the DNA is TGTGCCAGCAGTTTGGCCCCGGCCCTTTATGGCTACACCTTC. It translates to CASSLAPALYGYTF.

CDR3 protein: CASSRAGGVSVYEQYF. The CDR3 coding sequence is TGTGCCAGCAGCCGCGCAGGCGGGGTTTCAGTATACGAGCAGTACTTC. J is TRBJ2-7 and V is TRBV7-9, with a tentative D call TRBD2 (6 bases). V was pared by 5 bases and J by 4 bases, with 21 bases between. The CDR3 has 16 amino acids. Germline lookup yields CDR1 SEHNR and CDR2 FQNEAQ (reference sequence).

This clone occurred a few times. The chain has TRBV11-2 and TRBJ1-1, with TRBD1 matching over 7 bases. Looked up from germline, CDR1 is SGHAT and CDR2 is FQNNGV. This CDR3 is built from 14 residues. Trimming cost V 3 bases and J 4 bases; bases outside gene matches: 5. The CDR3 here is CASSLGQFLTEAFF. The DNA of the CDR3 is TGTGCCAGCAGCTTGGGACAGTTTCTCACTGAAGCTTTCTTT.

This clone appeared once. The chain has TRBV10-2 and TRBJ2-7; the match to TRBD2 covers 7 bases. Germline V gene lookup returns CDR1 WSHSY and CDR2 SAAADI. J lost 6 bases, V lost 11 bases, and 10 bases had no gene match. This CDR3 region has 12 residues. CDR3 DNA sequence: TGCGCCCACGGGCCGGGGGGATCCGAGCAGTACTTC. Translation gives CAHGPGGSEQYF.

The chain couples TRBV5-5 to TRBJ2-7, with D possibly TRBD2 on 7 matching bases. Trimming pared 4 bases from V and 4 bases from J, leaving 18 bases between. The CDR3 has 15 amino acids. Germline loops: CDR1 SGHKS, CDR2 YYEKEE (reference sequence). The CDR3 nucleotides are TGTGCCAGCAGCCCGGCAGCGGGGACAAGATACGAGCAGTACTTC. It translates to CASSPAAGTRYEQYF. The variable domain in full, completed from reference TRBV5-5 and TRBJ2-7, reads DAGVTQSPTHLIKTRGQQVTLRCSPISGHKSVSWYQQVLGQGPQFIFQYYEKEERGRGNFPDRFSARQFPNYSSELNVNALLLGDSALYLCASSPAAGTRYEQYFGPGTRLTVT.

The chain uses TRBV5-4 and TRBJ1-2; TRBD1 is a possible D gene (5 bases). Germline values: CDR1 SGHNT, CDR2 YYREEE (reference sequence). V was cut by 4 bases and J by 2 bases, with 18 bases left in between. This CDR3 has 16 amino acids. The CDR3: CASSGPVQVMNYGYTF. The CDR3 nucleotides are TGTGCCAGCAGCGGGCCGGTACAGGTCATGAACTATGGCTACACCTTC.

Notes on this clone: Other DNA variants within this sample encode the same CDR3. The J gene is TRBJ1-6, the V gene TRBV18; TRBD1 is a possible D gene (6 bases). The CDR3 is 18 amino acids. Trimming removed 0 bases at V and 0 bases at J, with 12 bases between. Germline V gene lookup returns CDR1 KGHSH and CDR2 LQKENI. The CDR3 region has the DNA TGTGCCAGCTCACCACCGGTGGGACAAGGCTCCTATAATTCACCCCTCCACTTT. Translated: CASSPPVGQGSYNSPLHF.

The chain's CDR3 is CASSPPGGWVTDTQYF. CDR3 bases: TGTGCCAGCAGCCCTCCTGGTGGCTGGGTGACGGATACGCAGTATTTT. The rearrangement links TRBV9 to TRBJ2-3; D is uncertain. The ends were cut back, 4 bases at V and 6 bases at J, with 21 bases in the middle. This CDR3 contains 16 residues. CDR1 SGDLS and CDR2 YYNGEE come from the germline V gene.

This sequence joins TRBV5-4 and TRBJ1-2, with TRBD1 as a possible D gene (5 bases). Germline assignment: CDR1 SGHNT and CDR2 YYREEE (reference sequence). The CDR3 spans 14 residues. Trimming left V 0 bases short and J 6 bases short, with 12 bases between. CDR3 nucleotides: TGTGCCAGCAGCTTGGCTCGGGGGAGCGATGGCTACACCTTC. The encoded protein is CASSLARGSDGYTF.

As to this clone: Germline and junction disagree at one end, which may indicate a read error. The chain employs TRBV6-5 and TRBJ2-7, with 11 bases identical to TRBD1. CDR1 is MNHEY and CDR2 is SVGAGI in the germline V gene. The length of the CDR3 is 15 residues. The CDR3 DNA reads TGTGCCGGCAGTTACGGGACAGGGGGGTGGTACGAGCAGTACTTC. It translates to CAGSYGTGGWYEQYF.

The chain uses TRBV28 and TRBJ1-1, with 9 positions matching TRBD1. This CDR3 contains 14 residues. Germline CDR1 MDHEN, CDR2 SYDVKM. V lost 5 bases to trimming and J lost 4 bases; unmatched junction nucleotides: 5. The CDR3 nucleotides are TGTGCCAGCAGTGCCGGGACAGGGAGCACTGAAGCTTTCTTT. Translation gives CASSAGTGSTEAFF.

J is TRBJ2-7 and V is TRBV7-8; tentative D call: TRBD2 (6 bases). The CDR3 consists of 16 residues. V gave up 8 bases and J gave up 4 bases, with 24 bases separating them. Germline CDR1 is SGHVS and CDR2 is FQNEAQ. The CDR3 reads CASQLTLGTAVYEQYF. The CDR3 bases are TGTGCCAGCCAACTCACCCTTGGGACTGCCGTATACGAGCAGTACTTC.

This clone was seen more than once but under ten times. J is TRBJ1-2 and V is TRBV2; D is unclear. Germline loops: CDR1 SNHLY, CDR2 FYNNEI. The CDR3 sequence is 18 residues long. V gave up 8 bases and J gave up 6 bases, with 31 bases separating them. CDR3 sequence reads: CASLRRSREHHFEDGYTF. The CDR3 DNA follows: TGTGCCAGCTTAAGGAGGTCGAGGGAGCATCACTTTGAGGATGGCTACACCTTC.